This is a list of T cell receptor beta chains from one sample in a study of blood T cell repertoires in COVID-19. The data were produced by immunoSEQ multiplex PCR, yet TCRdb's version contains in-frame clones alone and is incomplete. The sample lists a few hundred thousand clones; roughly 84% were seen once. The sample taken for sequencing was peripheral blood. The source is a woman aged 40 to 55 who had recovered from COVID-19. Both conserved end residues are trimmed from each CDR3. A D gene is named only where the DNA matches it firmly. Clone sizes are given selectively: once, few, many, or a class where the clone is expanded.

V gene	D gene	clone size	J gene	CDR3 protein
TRBV7-2	TRBD1	.	TRBJ1-1	ASSSLRQGIPSEAF
TRBV7-2	TRBD2	.	TRBJ2-3	ASSSRTSGTDTQY
TRBV5-1	.	.	TRBJ1-1	ASSFLWGLGENTEAF
TRBV9	.	.	TRBJ2-1	ASSLGTLYNEQF
TRBV19	.	.	TRBJ2-2	ASRGEQNTGELF
TRBV4-2	.	.	TRBJ2-1	ASSPTPRNEQF
TRBV28	TRBD2	.	TRBJ2-7	ASSGTPGLAGAYYEQY
TRBV19	.	.	TRBJ1-6	ASNGGVGSPLH
TRBV30	.	.	TRBJ1-1	AWSLAERAF
TRBV12-3/TRBV12-4	.	.	TRBJ1-1	ASSRTVDTEAF
TRBV24-1	TRBD1	.	TRBJ2-5	ATSDLGQAQETQY
TRBV2	.	.	TRBJ2-7	ASRKGAGYEQY
TRBV2	TRBD1	.	TRBJ2-1	AGGQGNFGNEQF
TRBV18	TRBD1	.	TRBJ2-7	ASSGQSSYEQY
TRBV7-9	.	.	TRBJ2-7	ASSLGGGSYEQY
TRBV7-2	.	.	TRBJ1-1	ASSGGGRGSWYTEAF
TRBV5-1	TRBD1	.	TRBJ1-4	ASSLSDRVEKLF
TRBV7-9	TRBD1	.	TRBJ2-2	ASSPTRQGTLSGELF
TRBV5-6	.	.	TRBJ2-5	ASSLGWQETQY
TRBV18	.	.	TRBJ2-6	ASSPTERSGANVLT
TRBV25-1	.	few	TRBJ1-1	ASSDNRIRAGAF
TRBV30	.	.	TRBJ2-7	AWGLSSYEQY
TRBV3-1/TRBV3-2	.	.	TRBJ2-2	ASGGGTTGELF
TRBV20-1	.	.	TRBJ1-6	SAQSGSPLH
TRBV10-3	.	once	TRBJ2-5	AISAGVGETQY
TRBV2	TRBD1	once	TRBJ1-2	ASNGQGQKSSYGYT
TRBV3-1/TRBV3-2	.	.	TRBJ1-1	ASSQGVGLVGTEAF
TRBV6-5	.	.	TRBJ2-6	ASSYSGATGANVLT
TRBV27	TRBD1	.	TRBJ1-2	ASTRAGGHYGYT
TRBV11-3	.	many	TRBJ2-1	ASSLDAGYDEQF
TRBV2	TRBD1	.	TRBJ1-5	ASSWDSRNQPQH
TRBV12-3/TRBV12-4	TRBD1	.	TRBJ1-2	ASRTGVRGYT
TRBV7-9	.	once	TRBJ2-5	ASTSHQGFETQY
TRBV28	.	.	TRBJ2-2	ASSFRNTGELF
TRBV28	TRBD1	.	TRBJ2-1	ASSSTTGASYNEQF
TRBV7-7	TRBD2	.	TRBJ2-5	ASSLGLAGNQETQY
TRBV11-2	TRBD1	once	TRBJ2-3	ASSLLGQGPDTQY
TRBV9	.	.	TRBJ1-6	ASSVAGIPPDSPLH
TRBV29-1	TRBD1	.	TRBJ1-2	SVEDRGDYGYT
TRBV5-5	.	.	TRBJ1-2	ASSFEGKGYT
TRBV5-1	TRBD1	.	TRBJ2-7	ASSLESGQGFYEQY
TRBV30	.	.	TRBJ1-1	AGEPGAYTEAF
TRBV30	TRBD2	once	TRBJ2-5	AWRGAGTSRETQY
TRBV28	TRBD2	once	TRBJ2-1	ASSVSGGYNEQF
TRBV9	.	few	TRBJ2-1	ASSVGSGESYNEQF
TRBV2	TRBD1	.	TRBJ2-7	ASSLDRETEQY
TRBV7-8	.	once	TRBJ1-5	ASSTVGRGSSETQPQH
TRBV5-8	.	.	TRBJ2-7	ASSARWRSYEQY
TRBV5-6	TRBD1	.	TRBJ1-6	ASSLEGGPGTPLH